A selection of T cell receptor beta chains follows, all from one sample in a study of blood T cell repertoires in COVID-19. The method was immunoSEQ multiplex PCR; TCRdb's version includes in-frame clones alone and lacks a portion of them. The sample has some 450,000 clones; around 90% are singletons. The sequencing sample was made of peripheral blood. The receptors were sampled from a young man with COVID-19, enrolled during active disease. Both conserved end residues are part of each CDR3. The order of the fields is clone size, D gene, V gene, J gene, CDR3 protein, CDR3 DNA. D genes are given only for firm matches. Not all rows give a size; the values are once, few, many and, for expanded clones, a class.

>-|-|TRBV9|TRBJ2-7
CASSLDSHEQYF
TGTGCCAGCAGCTTGGACAGCCACGAGCAGTACTTC
>-|TRBD2|TRBV4-1|TRBJ2-7
CASSQDPRTSGRKTGYEQYF
TGCGCCAGCAGCCAAGATCCCCGGACTAGCGGGAGGAAAACGGGCTACGAGCAGTACTTC
>-|TRBD1|TRBV19|TRBJ1-3
CASSITGASSGNTIYF
TGTGCCAGTAGTATAACAGGGGCCAGCTCTGGAAACACCATATATTTT
>-|TRBD1|TRBV30|TRBJ2-7
CAWRGQGAYEQYF
TGTGCCTGGAGGGGACAGGGCGCCTACGAGCAGTACTTC
>-|-|TRBV2|TRBJ1-1
CASTTGWSNTEAFF
TGTGCCAGCACCACAGGGTGGTCGAACACTGAAGCTTTCTTT
>-|-|TRBV29-1|TRBJ2-2
CSVVIQENTGELFF
TGCAGCGTCGTTATACAGGAGAACACCGGGGAGCTGTTTTTT
>-|-|TRBV5-5|TRBJ1-2
CASTLDRGTGYTF
TGTGCCAGCACCCTGGACAGAGGTACAGGCTACACCTTC
>-|-|TRBV27|TRBJ1-1
CASSFGEEAFF
TGTGCCAGCAGTTTCGGGGAAGAAGCTTTCTTT
>many|-|TRBV4-2|TRBJ2-6
CASSQDGGAGANVLTF
TGTGCCAGCAGCCAAGATGGGGGCGCTGGGGCCAACGTCCTGACTTTC
>-|-|TRBV7-8|TRBJ1-1
CASSSPTVYTEAFF
TGTGCCAGCAGCTCACCGACAGTATACACTGAAGCTTTCTTT
>once|TRBD1|TRBV6-5|TRBJ1-2
CASRETGLDGYTF
TGTGCCAGCAGGGAGACAGGGTTGGATGGCTACACCTTC
>-|TRBD2|TRBV6-6|TRBJ2-7
CASSYALAGLEQYF
TGTGCCAGCAGTTACGCCCTAGCGGGCCTCGAGCAGTACTTC
>once|TRBD2|TRBV7-9|TRBJ2-1
CASSLGASGKYNEQFF
TGTGCCAGCAGCTTAGGGGCTAGCGGAAAATACAATGAGCAGTTCTTC
>-|TRBD1|TRBV5-1|TRBJ1-2
CASRFTGQGFNGYTF
TGCGCCAGCAGATTCACGGGACAGGGTTTCAATGGCTACACCTTC
>-|-|TRBV5-1|TRBJ1-6
CASSLGTNNSPLHF
TGCGCCAGCAGCTTGGGTACGAACAACAGCCCCCTCCACTTT
>-|TRBD1|TRBV10-3|TRBJ2-7
CAISEGRQGYEQYF
TGTGCCATCAGTGAGGGGCGACAGGGCTACGAGCAGTACTTC
>-|TRBD2|TRBV5-1|TRBJ2-3
CASSFWRAGGSTDTQYF
TGCGCCAGCAGCTTTTGGAGGGCGGGGGGCAGCACAGATACGCAGTATTTT
>-|-|TRBV4-1|TRBJ2-3
CASSQASVGRVGDTQYF
TGCGCCAGCAGTCAAGCGTCCGTAGGCAGGGTGGGGGATACGCAGTATTTT
>-|TRBD2|TRBV18|TRBJ2-1
CASSPKREGPYNEQFF
TGTGCCAGCTCACCGAAGCGGGAGGGCCCCTACAATGAGCAGTTCTTC
>-|-|TRBV11-3|TRBJ2-7
CASSLGDLSGTTYEQYF
TGTGCCAGCAGCTTAGGGGACCTCAGCGGGACAACCTACGAGCAGTACTTC